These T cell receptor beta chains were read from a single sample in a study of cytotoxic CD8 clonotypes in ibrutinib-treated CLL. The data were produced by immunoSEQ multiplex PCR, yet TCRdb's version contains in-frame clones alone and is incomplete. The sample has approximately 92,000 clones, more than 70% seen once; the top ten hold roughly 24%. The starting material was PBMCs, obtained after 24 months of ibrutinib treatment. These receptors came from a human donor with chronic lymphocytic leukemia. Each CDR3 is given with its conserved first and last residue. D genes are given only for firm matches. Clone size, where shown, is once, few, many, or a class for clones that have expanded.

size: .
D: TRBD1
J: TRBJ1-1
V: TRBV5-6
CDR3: CASSLTGREEAFF
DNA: TGTGCCAGCAGCCTGACAGGGCGCGAGGAAGCTTTCTTT

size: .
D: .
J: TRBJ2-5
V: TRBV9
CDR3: CASSPRPGTETQYF
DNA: TGTGCCAGCAGCCCCCGGCCGGGCACGGAGACCCAGTACTTC

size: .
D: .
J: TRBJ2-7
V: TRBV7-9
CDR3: CASSFGANEQYF
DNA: TGTGCCAGCAGCTTTGGTGCCAACGAGCAGTACTTC

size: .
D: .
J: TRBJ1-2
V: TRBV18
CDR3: CASSPGLGATIYGYTF
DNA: TGTGCCAGCTCACCTGGTCTGGGAGCTACAATCTATGGCTACACCTTC

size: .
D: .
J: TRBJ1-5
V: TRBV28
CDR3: CASSFLADSNQPQHF
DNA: TGTGCCAGCAGTTTTCTTGCGGATAGCAATCAGCCCCAGCATTTT

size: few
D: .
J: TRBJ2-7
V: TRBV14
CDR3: CASSQDRTTHRTTYEQYF
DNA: TGTGCCAGCAGCCAAGATCGGACAACCCATCGGACAACCTACGAGCAGTACTTC

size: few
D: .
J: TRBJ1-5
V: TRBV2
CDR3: CASMRQVNQPQHF
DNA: TGTGCCAGCATGCGGCAGGTTAATCAGCCCCAGCATTTT

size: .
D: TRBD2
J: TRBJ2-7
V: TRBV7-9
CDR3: CASSLISGSSEQYF
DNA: TGTGCCAGCAGCTTAATTAGCGGGAGCTCCGAGCAGTACTTC

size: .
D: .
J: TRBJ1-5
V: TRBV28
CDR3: CASSYEIPGGQPQHF
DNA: TGTGCCAGCAGTTACGAGATCCCAGGCGGTCAGCCCCAGCATTTT

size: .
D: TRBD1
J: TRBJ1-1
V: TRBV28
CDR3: CASSPLNRGVTEAFF
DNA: TGTGCCAGCAGCCCACTTAACAGGGGGGTTACTGAAGCTTTCTTT

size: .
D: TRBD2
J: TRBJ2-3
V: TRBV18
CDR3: CASSPLPSGSTDTQYF
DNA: TGTGCCAGCTCACCACTGCCTAGCGGAAGCACAGATACGCAGTATTTT

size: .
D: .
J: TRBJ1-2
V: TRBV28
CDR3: CASSLGHGEYNYGYTF
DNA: TGTGCCAGCAGTTTGGGACACGGCGAATATAACTATGGCTACACCTTC

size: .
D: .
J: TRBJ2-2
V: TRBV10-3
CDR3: CAISREGANTGELFF
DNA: TGTGCCATCAGTCGCGAGGGGGCGAACACCGGGGAGCTGTTTTTT

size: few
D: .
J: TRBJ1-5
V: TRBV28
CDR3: CASSRDSNQPQHF
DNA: TGTGCCAGCAGTAGGGATAGCAATCAGCCCCAGCATTTT

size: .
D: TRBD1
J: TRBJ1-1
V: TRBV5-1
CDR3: CASSFQGGEGEAFF
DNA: TGCGCCAGCAGCTTCCAAGGGGGCGAGGGTGAAGCTTTCTTT

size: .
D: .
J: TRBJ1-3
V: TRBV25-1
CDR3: CASSEWQGRAGNTIYF
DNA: TGTGCCAGCAGTGAATGGCAGGGACGCGCCGGAAACACCATATATTTT

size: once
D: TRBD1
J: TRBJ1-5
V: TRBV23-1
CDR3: CASRDRVGQGPQHF
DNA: TGCGCCAGCAGAGACAGGGTAGGGCAGGGGCCCCAGCATTTT

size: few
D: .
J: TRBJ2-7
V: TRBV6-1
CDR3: CASSQSGLEQYF
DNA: TGTGCCAGCTCACAGTCCGGGCTCGAGCAGTACTTC

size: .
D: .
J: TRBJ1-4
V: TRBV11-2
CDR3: CASSSGSYRAAGEKLFF
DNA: TGTGCCAGCAGCTCGGGATCCTACAGGGCCGCGGGGGAAAAACTGTTTTTT

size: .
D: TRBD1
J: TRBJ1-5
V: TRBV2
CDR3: CASSVETGGNQPQHF
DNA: TGTGCCAGCAGTGTCGAGACAGGGGGGAATCAGCCCCAGCATTTT

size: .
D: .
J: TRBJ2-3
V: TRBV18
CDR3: CASSTYGESTDTQYF
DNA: TGTGCCAGCTCTACTTACGGAGAAAGCACAGATACGCAGTATTTT

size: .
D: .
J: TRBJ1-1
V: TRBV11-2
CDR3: CASSGQGAAEAFF
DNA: TGTGCCAGCTCAGGGCAAGGGGCGGCTGAAGCTTTCTTT

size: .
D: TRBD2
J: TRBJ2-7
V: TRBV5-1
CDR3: CASGQSGREDEQYF
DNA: TGCGCCAGCGGCCAAAGCGGGAGGGAGGACGAGCAGTACTTC

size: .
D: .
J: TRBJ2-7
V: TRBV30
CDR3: CAWSVPGRSEQYF
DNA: TGTGCCTGGAGTGTACCCGGACGGAGTGAGCAGTACTTC

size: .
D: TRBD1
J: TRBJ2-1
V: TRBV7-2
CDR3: CASSPDRLYDVSMYNEQFF
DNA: TGTGCCAGCAGCCCGGACAGGCTGTATGATGTTTCAATGTACAATGAGCAGTTCTTC

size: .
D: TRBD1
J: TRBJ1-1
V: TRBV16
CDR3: CASSLRQGMNTEAFF
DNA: TGTGCCAGCAGCCTCCGACAGGGGATGAACACTGAAGCTTTCTTT

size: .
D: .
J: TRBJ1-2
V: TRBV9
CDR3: CASRTGTSSYGYTF
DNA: TGTGCCAGCAGGACCGGGACCTCTTCGTATGGCTACACCTTC

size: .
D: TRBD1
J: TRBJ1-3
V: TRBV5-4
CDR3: CASSLTGGWGNTIYF
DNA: TGTGCCAGCAGCTTGACAGGGGGCTGGGGAAACACCATATATTTT

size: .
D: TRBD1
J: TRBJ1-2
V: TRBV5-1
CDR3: CASSLAQGAYYGYTF
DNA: TGCGCCAGCAGCTTGGCCCAGGGGGCCTACTATGGCTACACCTTC

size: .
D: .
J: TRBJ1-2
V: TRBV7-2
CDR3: CASSPGSGGNGYTF
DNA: TGTGCCAGCAGCCCGGGATCGGGGGGAAATGGCTACACCTTC

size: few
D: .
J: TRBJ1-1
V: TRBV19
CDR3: CATILKGVGTEAFF
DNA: TGTGCCACCATATTGAAGGGGGTTGGCACTGAAGCTTTCTTT

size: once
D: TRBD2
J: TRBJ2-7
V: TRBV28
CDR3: CASSLSGLGRSYEQYF
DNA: TGTGCCAGCAGTTTATCGGGACTAGGGAGGTCCTACGAGCAGTACTTC

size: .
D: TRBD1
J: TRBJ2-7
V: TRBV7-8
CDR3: CASTRDSPYEQYF
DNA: TGTGCCAGCACCCGGGACAGCCCCTACGAGCAGTACTTC

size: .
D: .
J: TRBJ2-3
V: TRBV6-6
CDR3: CASSYQADTQYF
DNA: TGTGCCAGCAGTTATCAGGCGGATACGCAGTATTTT

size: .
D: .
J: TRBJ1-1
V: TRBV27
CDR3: CASAREGGTEAFF
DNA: TGTGCCAGCGCGCGGGAGGGGGGTACTGAAGCTTTCTTT

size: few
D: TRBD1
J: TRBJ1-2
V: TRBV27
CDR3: CASNPRGQLGYGYTF
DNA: TGTGCCAGCAACCCCAGGGGGCAACTGGGCTATGGCTACACCTTC

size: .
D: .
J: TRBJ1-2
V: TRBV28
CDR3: CASSLPGTRQRRGYTF
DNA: TGTGCCAGCAGTTTGCCCGGGACACGTCAAAGGAGGGGCTACACCTTC

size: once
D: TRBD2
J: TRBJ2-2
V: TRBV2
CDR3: CASSGTSGRYGELFF
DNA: TGTGCCAGCAGCGGGACTAGCGGGAGGTACGGGGAGCTGTTTTTT

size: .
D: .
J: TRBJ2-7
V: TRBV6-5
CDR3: CASSYSGQYEQYF
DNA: TGTGCCAGCAGTTACTCAGGGCAGTACGAGCAGTACTTC

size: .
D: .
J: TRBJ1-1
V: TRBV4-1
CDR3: CASSHGGQFLNTEAFF
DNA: TGCGCCAGCAGCCACGGAGGACAGTTCCTCAACACTGAAGCTTTCTTT

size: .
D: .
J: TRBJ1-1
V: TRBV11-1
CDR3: CASSPYGGVMNTEAFF
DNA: TGTGCCAGCAGCCCCTACGGAGGTGTCATGAACACTGAAGCTTTCTTT

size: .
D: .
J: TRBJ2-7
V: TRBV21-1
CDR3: CASISRDEQYF
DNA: TGTGCCAGCATCTCCAGGGACGAGCAGTACTTC